This T cell receptor beta chain was observed in a study of blood T cell repertoires in COVID-19. In the study overall: Samples representing acute and convalescent COVID-19 were sourced from the United States, Italy and Spain.

Here immunoSEQ multiplex PCR was the method, and the copy in TCRdb shows in-frame clones only, minus some. This sample has about 64,000 clones; approximately 78% occur once, and the top ten carry roughly 12%. CDR1 is GTSNPN, CDR2 SVGIG, per germline (reference sequence). V was clipped by 2 bases and J by 7 bases; unmatched bases: 16. The CDR3 has 18 amino acids. The sample taken for sequencing was peripheral blood. This clonotype was obtained from a human donor in a cohort sampled during active COVID-19. The V call is TRBV30, the J call TRBJ2-1; 11 nucleotides agree with TRBD2. The CDR3 sequence: CAWSLNPIAGGPRNEQFF. The CDR3 region has the DNA TGTGCCTGGAGTCTCAACCCTATAGCGGGGGGGCCGAGAAATGAGCAGTTCTTC. The full variable domain, completed using reference TRBV30 and TRBJ2-1, is SQTIHQWPATLVQPVGSPLSLECTVEGTSNPNLYWYRQAAGRGLQLLFYSVGIGQISSEVPQNLSASRPQDRQFILSSKKLLLSDSGFYLCAWSLNPIAGGPRNEQFFGPGTRLTVL.